These 17 T cell receptor beta chains came from one sample sequenced in a study of Ad26.COV2.S vaccination and SARS-CoV-2 variants. The data were produced by immunoSEQ multiplex PCR, yet TCRdb's version contains in-frame clones alone and is incomplete. The sample holds hundreds of thousands of clones, about 90% seen once. Treatment meaning: around 19 received Ad26.COV2.S at low or high dose, single or two shots; about 5 received placebo; per-sample allocation not given. Samples came from day 63 after the first vaccine or placebo injection. This material consisted of peripheral blood, taken in a trial of Ad26.COV2.S vaccine versus placebo. The receptors here all came from a person aged 18-60 years who received the Ad26.COV2.S COVID-19 vaccine or a placebo.

This clone showed up just a few times. V usage is TRBV5-1 and J usage is TRBJ2-1, with 10 positions matching TRBD2. Germline-derived CDR1 and CDR2 are SGHRS and YFSETQ. Trimming cost V 1 base and J 5 bases; bases outside gene matches: 9. The CDR3 consists of 17 residues. The DNA of the CDR3 is TGCGCCAGCAGCTTGAACCCCCTAGCGGGGGCCCACAATGAGCAGTTCTTC. Translated: CASSLNPLAGAHNEQFF.

J is TRBJ2-1 and V is TRBV27, with 8 positions matching TRBD2. Germline CDR1 MNHEY, CDR2 SMNVEV (reference sequence). Germline trimming cut 5 bases from V and 4 bases from J; bases unmatched to any gene: 7. The CDR3 covers 15 residues. The CDR3 sequence: CASSLLADEYNEQFF. CDR3 nucleotide sequence: TGTGCCAGCAGTCTACTAGCGGATGAGTACAATGAGCAGTTCTTC.

This clone appeared a single time. V and J are TRBV6-6 and TRBJ1-1; TRBD1 agrees at 9 bases. Per germline, CDR1 MNHNY and CDR2 SVGAGI (reference sequence). CDR3 size: 14 residues. The J segment lost 2 bases and the V segment lost 6 bases, leaving 4 bases of the junction unmatched. CDR3 protein: CASRRQGVNTEAFF. CDR3 coding DNA: TGTGCCAGCAGGCGACAGGGGGTCAACACTGAAGCTTTCTTT.

As to this clone: The same CDR3 also results from other DNA sequences found in this sample. The chain is built from TRBV9 and TRBJ2-5; TRBD1 or TRBD2 may be the D gene (5 bases each). The germline CDR1 and CDR2 sequences are SGDLS and YYNGEE. V was shortened by 0 bases and J by 2 bases, with 5 bases between the two germline ends. The CDR3 runs to 13 residues. The CDR3: CASSVGGQETQYF. The CDR3 nucleotides read TGTGCCAGCAGCGTAGGGGGGCAAGAGACCCAGTACTTC.

The CDR3, as DNA: TGTGCCTGGAGTGTTAAGGGCAGGGCCCACGAGACCCAGTACTTC. It encodes CAWSVKGRAHETQYF. The chain carries TRBV30 and TRBJ2-5, with TRBD1 as a possible D gene (5 bases). Germline CDR1 reads GTSNPN; CDR2 reads SVGIG (reference sequence). The CDR3 spans 15 residues. Deletions cut 0 bases from V and 5 bases from J, with 16 bases between.

Remarks on this clone: The sample contains more than one DNA sequence encoding this CDR3. The J gene is TRBJ2-3, the V gene TRBV9, with no clear D. CDR1 and CDR2 from the germline V gene are SGDLS and YYNGEE. V was trimmed by 1 base and J by 2 bases, leaving 5 bases between them. This CDR3 comprises 13 residues. The CDR3 sequence is CASSVSSTDTQYF. CDR3 in DNA: TGTGCCAGCAGCGTAAGTTCCACAGATACGCAGTATTTT.

The chain recombines TRBV2 with TRBJ2-7; no clear D gene. With 6 bases removed from V and 0 bases from J, the gap between germline ends came to 6 bases. The germline V gene has CDR1 SNHLY and CDR2 FYNNEI. The CDR3 extends over 12 amino acids. This CDR3 is CASRKDSYEQYF. As DNA, the CDR3 is TGTGCCAGCAGGAAGGACTCCTACGAGCAGTACTTC.

The rearrangement joins TRBV24-1 to TRBJ2-1; TRBD2 agrees at 8 bases. Germline CDR1 reads KGHDR; CDR2 reads SFDVKD. This CDR3 has 15 amino acids. J lost 9 bases, V lost 3 bases, and 9 bases had no gene match. CDR3 coding DNA: TGTGCCACCAGTGATCTCCCAACGGGGGGGGCTGAGCAGTTCTTC. Translation: CATSDLPTGGAEQFF.

This clone has more than one count but fewer than ten. The V call is TRBV20-1, the J call TRBJ1-6; D remains unclear. The CDR3 extends over 14 amino acids. Germline assignment: CDR1 DFQATT and CDR2 SNEGSKA (reference sequence). V was trimmed by 3 bases and J by 7 bases, leaving 13 bases between them. The CDR3 coding sequence is TGCAGTGCTAGTATCATAGGGCCAAATTCACCCCTCCACTTT. It yields the protein CSASIIGPNSPLHF.

This chain joins TRBV12-3 or TRBV12-4 and TRBJ1-5; D gene uncertain. The CDR3 is made up of 13 amino acids. Trimming pared 3 bases from V and 3 bases from J, leaving 6 bases between. The CDR3 here is CASSLAFNQPQHF. The CDR3 DNA is TGTGCCAGCAGTTTGGCCTTCAATCAGCCCCAGCATTTT.

The V and J genes are TRBV11-3 and TRBJ2-2, with TRBD1 identical over 8 bases. Trimming cost V 3 bases and J 3 bases; bases outside gene matches: 0. CDR1 and CDR2 (germline): SGHNT, YENEEA. This CDR3 is 14 amino acids long. The CDR3 DNA sequence: TGTGCCAGCAGCTTGGGACAGGACACCGGGGAGCTGTTTTTT. Encoded protein: CASSLGQDTGELFF. Drawing the rest from reference TRBV11-3 and TRBJ2-2, the complete variable domain is EAGVVQSPRYKIIEKKQPVAFWCNPISGHNTLYWYLQNLGQGPELLIRYENEEAVDDSQLPKDRFSAERLKGVDSTLKIQPAELGDSAVYLCASSLGQDTGELFFGEGSRLTVL.

The chain carries TRBV24-1 and TRBJ2-3, with a weak D call TRBD1 (6 bases). This CDR3 has 12 amino acids. CDR1 and CDR2 from the germline V gene are KGHDR and SFDVKD. V lost 9 bases to trimming and J lost 8 bases, with 14 bases between them. The CDR3 bases are TGTGCCACCGGTTTACAGGGCGGTACGCAGTATTTT. It translates to CATGLQGGTQYF.

The rearrangement uses TRBV6-2 or TRBV6-3 and TRBJ2-7, with D tentatively TRBD2 (6 bases). Trimming pared 2 bases from V and 3 bases from J, leaving 8 bases between. Germline loops: CDR1 MNHEY, CDR2 SVGEGT. This CDR3 is 13 amino acids long. CDR3 sequence (DNA): TGTGCCAGCAGTTACGGAGGGCTCTACGAGCAGTACTTC. Protein product: CASSYGGLYEQYF.

This chain uses TRBV18 with TRBJ1-1; 7 nucleotides match TRBD1. The CDR3 totals 13 residues. Trimming took 5 bases from V and 6 from J; bases not matched to a gene: 6. CDR1 is KGHSH and CDR2 is LQKENI in the germline V gene. CDR3 nucleotides: TGTGCCAGCTCAGACAGGGAACTCGCTGAAGCTTTCTTT. Protein: CASSDRELAEAFF.

This rearrangement joins TRBV20-1 to TRBJ2-7, with 8 bases aligning to TRBD2. This CDR3 contains 11 residues. J lost 6 bases, V lost 5 bases, and 3 bases had no gene match. Germline V gives CDR1 DFQATT, CDR2 SNEGSKA (reference sequence). In DNA form, the CDR3 reads TGCAGTGCTCCGGCGGGAGGCGAGCAGTACTTC. Its translation is CSAPAGGEQYF.

The V gene is TRBV6-5, the J gene TRBJ1-1; 7 nucleotides line up with TRBD1. Germline trimming cut 6 bases from V and 4 bases from J; bases unmatched to any gene: 8. Germline V lookup: CDR1 MNHEY, CDR2 SVGAGI. This CDR3 spans 14 amino acids. CDR3 protein: CASRRDSDSTEAFF. The CDR3 DNA sequence: TGTGCCAGCAGAAGGGACAGCGACAGCACTGAAGCTTTCTTT.

In regard to this clone: Sequence at one end of the junction differs from germline and may be a read error. The chain recombines TRBV27 with TRBJ2-1, with no clear D. The germline CDR1 and CDR2 sequences are MNHEY and SMNVEV (reference sequence). The CDR3 loop spans 12 amino acids. The CDR3 DNA sequence: TGTGCCAGCAGTTTCATGTACAGTGAGCAGTTCTTC. This sequence encodes CASSFMYSEQFF.